This T cell receptor beta chain was sequenced in a study of STAT3 mutations in large granular lymphocyte leukemia. Study observations and caveats: In about 35% of the 18 patients, new TCR clonotypes emerged after therapy. At least one immunodominant TCR beta clonotype appeared in every T-cell large granular lymphocyte leukemia patient.

The method was immunoSEQ multiplex PCR; TCRdb's version includes in-frame clones alone and lacks a portion of them. The table has 4,000 to 5,000 clones, around 80% seen once. As concerns this clone: Its target is not known.

The V gene's germline CDR1 is SGHRS and CDR2 YFSETQ. Trimming shortened V by 0 bases and J by 4 bases, and 5 bases separated the two germline ends. The CDR3 totals 12 residues. The TCR was taken from a boy under 18 with T-cell large granular lymphocyte leukemia. Some clones in this sample may be carry-over from other donors' samples. V usage is TRBV5-1 and J usage is TRBJ2-7; unclear D gene. The sample taken for sequencing was peripheral blood mononuclear cells. The CDR3 sequence: CASSLDRYEQYF. The CDR3 DNA reads TGCGCCAGCAGCTTGGATAGGTACGAGCAGTACTTC. The full variable domain, rest sourced from reference TRBV5-1 and TRBJ2-7, is KAGVTQTPRYLIKTRGQQVTLSCSPISGHRSVSWYQQTPGQGLQFLFEYFSETQRNKGNFPGRFSGRQFSNSRSEMNVSTLELGDSALYLCASSLDRYEQYFGPGTRLTVT.